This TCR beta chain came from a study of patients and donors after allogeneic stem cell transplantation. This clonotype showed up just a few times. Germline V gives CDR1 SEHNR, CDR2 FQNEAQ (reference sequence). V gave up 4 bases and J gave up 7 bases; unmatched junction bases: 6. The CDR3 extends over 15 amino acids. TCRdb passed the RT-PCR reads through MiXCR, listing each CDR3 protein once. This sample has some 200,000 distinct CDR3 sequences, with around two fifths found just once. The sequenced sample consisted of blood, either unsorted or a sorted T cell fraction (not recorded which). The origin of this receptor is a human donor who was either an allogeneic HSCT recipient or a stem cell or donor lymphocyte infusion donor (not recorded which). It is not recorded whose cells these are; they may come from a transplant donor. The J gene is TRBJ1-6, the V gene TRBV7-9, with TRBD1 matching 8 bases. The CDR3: CASSSPGQENSPLHF. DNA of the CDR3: TGTGCCAGCAGCTCGCCGGGACAGGAAAATTCACCCCTCCACTTT.